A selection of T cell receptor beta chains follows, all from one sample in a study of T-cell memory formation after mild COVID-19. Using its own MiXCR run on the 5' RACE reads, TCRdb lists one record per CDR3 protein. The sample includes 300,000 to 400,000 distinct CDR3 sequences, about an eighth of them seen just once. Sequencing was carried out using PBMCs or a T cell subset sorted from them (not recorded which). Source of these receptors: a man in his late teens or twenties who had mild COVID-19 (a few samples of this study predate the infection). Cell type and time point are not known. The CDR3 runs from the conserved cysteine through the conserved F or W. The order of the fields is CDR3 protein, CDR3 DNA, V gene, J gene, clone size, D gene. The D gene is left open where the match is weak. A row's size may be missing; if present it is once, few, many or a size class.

CDR3aa: CASSIGTAQTEAFF
CDR3nt: TGTGCCAGCAGCATCGGGACGGCCCAAACTGAAGCTTTCTTT
v_gene: TRBV3-1
j_gene: TRBJ1-1
abundance: NA
d_gene: NA

CDR3aa: CASSTSRLAGALGANVLTF
CDR3nt: TGTGCCAGCAGCACCTCCCGACTAGCGGGGGCGTTGGGGGCCAACGTCCTGACTTTC
v_gene: TRBV7-9
j_gene: TRBJ2-6
abundance: few
d_gene: TRBD2

CDR3aa: CASSRERDTEAFF
CDR3nt: TGTGCCAGCAGCCGCGAGAGGGACACTGAAGCTTTCTTT
v_gene: TRBV7-2
j_gene: TRBJ1-1
abundance: few
d_gene: NA

CDR3aa: CASSQLFTGELFF
CDR3nt: TGCGCCAGCAGCCAGCTCTTCACCGGGGAGCTGTTTTTT
v_gene: TRBV4-3
j_gene: TRBJ2-2
abundance: many
d_gene: NA

CDR3aa: CASSSDRTGYYGYTF
CDR3nt: TGCGCCAGCAGCTCCGATCGGACAGGATACTATGGCTACACCTTC
v_gene: TRBV5-1
j_gene: TRBJ1-2
abundance: NA
d_gene: TRBD1

CDR3aa: CSASPGGQVVTQYF
CDR3nt: TGCAGTGCTAGCCCGGGGGGCCAGGTGGTGACCCAGTACTTC
v_gene: TRBV20-1
j_gene: TRBJ2-5
abundance: many
d_gene: NA

CDR3aa: CASSVPGTGTGELFF
CDR3nt: TGCGCCAGCAGCGTTCCGGGAACGGGCACCGGGGAGCTGTTTTTT
v_gene: TRBV4-1
j_gene: TRBJ2-2
abundance: many
d_gene: NA

CDR3aa: CASSLQGHYGYTF
CDR3nt: TGTGCCAGCAGTCTACAGGGCCACTATGGCTACACCTTC
v_gene: TRBV6-5
j_gene: TRBJ1-2
abundance: few
d_gene: NA

CDR3aa: CASSLKGGRPQHF
CDR3nt: TGTGCCAGCAGTTTAAAGGGGGGCCGGCCCCAGCATTTT
v_gene: TRBV12-3/TRBV12-4
j_gene: TRBJ1-5
abundance: NA
d_gene: NA

CDR3aa: CASSQVQVLSYEQYF
CDR3nt: TGTGCCAGCAGCCAAGTGCAGGTTCTCTCCTACGAGCAGTACTTC
v_gene: TRBV3-1
j_gene: TRBJ2-7
abundance: few
d_gene: NA

CDR3aa: CASSDVSGLTDTQYF
CDR3nt: TGTGCCAGCAGCGACGTGAGCGGGTTGACAGATACGCAGTATTTT
v_gene: TRBV7-9
j_gene: TRBJ2-3
abundance: NA
d_gene: NA

CDR3aa: CAISETGGTDTQYF
CDR3nt: TGTGCCATCAGTGAAACAGGGGGCACAGATACGCAGTATTTT
v_gene: TRBV10-3
j_gene: TRBJ2-3
abundance: many
d_gene: TRBD1

CDR3aa: CSVELKTQYF
CDR3nt: TGCAGCGTTGAATTGAAGACCCAGTACTTC
v_gene: TRBV29-1
j_gene: TRBJ2-5
abundance: NA
d_gene: NA

CDR3aa: CASSLRLAETQYF
CDR3nt: TGTGCCAGCAGCCTTCGACTAGCGGAGACCCAGTACTTC
v_gene: TRBV3-1
j_gene: TRBJ2-5
abundance: many
d_gene: TRBD2

CDR3aa: CASSLEGENIQYF
CDR3nt: TGTGCCAGCAGCTTGGAGGGGGAGAACATTCAGTACTTC
v_gene: TRBV11-1
j_gene: TRBJ2-4
abundance: many
d_gene: NA

CDR3aa: CASSFQGYEQFF
CDR3nt: TGTGCCAGCAGCTTCCAGGGGTATGAGCAGTTCTTC
v_gene: TRBV7-8
j_gene: TRBJ2-1
abundance: few
d_gene: NA

CDR3aa: CASSLGWGQPQHF
CDR3nt: TGTGCCAGCAGCTTAGGGTGGGGTCAGCCCCAGCATTTT
v_gene: TRBV13
j_gene: TRBJ1-5
abundance: few
d_gene: NA

CDR3aa: CSASHQGGNNEQFF
CDR3nt: TGCAGTGCTTCCCACCAGGGGGGCAACAATGAGCAGTTCTTC
v_gene: TRBV20-1
j_gene: TRBJ2-1
abundance: NA
d_gene: NA

CDR3aa: CASSLVLGKNGYTF
CDR3nt: TGTGCCAGCAGCTTAGTACTGGGGAAGAATGGCTACACCTTC
v_gene: TRBV7-9
j_gene: TRBJ1-2
abundance: NA
d_gene: NA

CDR3aa: CASSLTTGETQYF
CDR3nt: TGCGCCAGCAGCTTGACCACGGGGGAGACCCAGTACTTC
v_gene: TRBV5-1
j_gene: TRBJ2-5
abundance: NA
d_gene: NA

CDR3aa: CASSLTRDRGLNEQYF
CDR3nt: TGTGCCAGCAGTTTAACGCGGGACAGGGGGCTGAACGAGCAGTACTTC
v_gene: TRBV12-3/TRBV12-4
j_gene: TRBJ2-7
abundance: NA
d_gene: TRBD1

CDR3aa: CASLRAPTIYSNQPQHF
CDR3nt: TGTGCCAGTCTCCGGGCCCCGACAATCTATAGCAATCAGCCCCAGCATTTT
v_gene: TRBV6-4
j_gene: TRBJ1-5
abundance: NA
d_gene: NA

CDR3aa: CAISTDRGYGSPLHF
CDR3nt: TGTGCCATCAGTACTGACAGGGGGTATGGTTCACCCCTCCACTTT
v_gene: TRBV12-3/TRBV12-4
j_gene: TRBJ1-6
abundance: few
d_gene: TRBD1

CDR3aa: CASSVTDYPTDTQYF
CDR3nt: TGCGCCAGCAGCGTCACGGACTACCCCACAGATACGCAGTATTTT
v_gene: TRBV5-1
j_gene: TRBJ2-3
abundance: few
d_gene: NA

CDR3aa: CASSLGTDYNEQFF
CDR3nt: TGCGCCAGCAGCTTAGGGACAGACTACAATGAGCAGTTCTTC
v_gene: TRBV5-1
j_gene: TRBJ2-1
abundance: many
d_gene: TRBD1

CDR3aa: CASSDWRPRGRGVAFF
CDR3nt: TGTGCCAGCAGTGATTGGCGTCCGCGAGGGCGGGGGGTGGCTTTCTTT
v_gene: TRBV2
j_gene: TRBJ1-1
abundance: NA
d_gene: NA

CDR3aa: CASSLVSGGVTSGANVLTF
CDR3nt: TGTGCCAGCAGCTTAGTAAGCGGGGGCGTTACGAGCGGTGCCAACGTCCTGACTTTC
v_gene: TRBV7-6
j_gene: TRBJ2-6
abundance: few
d_gene: TRBD2

CDR3aa: CASRGRGLNTEAFF
CDR3nt: TGTGCCAGTAGGGGCAGGGGCCTGAACACTGAAGCTTTCTTT
v_gene: TRBV19
j_gene: TRBJ1-1
abundance: once
d_gene: NA

CDR3aa: CASSQDSRVIPTNEKLFF
CDR3nt: TGCGCCAGCAGCCAAGATTCCAGGGTAATTCCAACTAATGAAAAACTGTTTTTT
v_gene: TRBV4-1
j_gene: TRBJ1-4
abundance: few
d_gene: NA

CDR3aa: CASSFRDSSYNEQFF
CDR3nt: TGTGCCAGCAGCTTTCGGGACAGCTCCTACAATGAGCAGTTCTTC
v_gene: TRBV7-2
j_gene: TRBJ2-1
abundance: many
d_gene: TRBD1

CDR3aa: CASRRQGRANEKLFF
CDR3nt: TGTGCCAGCAGGCGACAGGGGAGGGCTAATGAAAAACTGTTTTTT
v_gene: TRBV12-3/TRBV12-4
j_gene: TRBJ1-4
abundance: few
d_gene: TRBD1

CDR3aa: CAISTGTASSEQFF
CDR3nt: TGTGCCATCAGTACCGGGACAGCCTCCTCCGAGCAGTTCTTC
v_gene: TRBV10-3
j_gene: TRBJ2-1
abundance: few
d_gene: TRBD1

CDR3aa: CASSVGTGVGAFF
CDR3nt: TGTGCCAGCAGCGTAGGGACAGGGGTTGGGGCTTTCTTT
v_gene: TRBV9
j_gene: TRBJ1-1
abundance: many
d_gene: TRBD1

CDR3aa: CATIRGGQEDTQYF
CDR3nt: TGTGCCACCATCCGGGGGGGGCAAGAAGATACGCAGTATTTT
v_gene: TRBV24-1
j_gene: TRBJ2-3
abundance: NA
d_gene: TRBD2

CDR3aa: CAKAPLRTAKMRQYF
CDR3nt: TGTGCCAAAGCACCCCTCCGGACAGCCAAGATGAGGCAGTATTTT
v_gene: TRBV7-2
j_gene: TRBJ2-3
abundance: few
d_gene: NA

CDR3aa: CASSGVYGGPTDTQYF
CDR3nt: TGTGCCAGCAGCGGGGTCTACGGGGGGCCCACAGATACGCAGTATTTT
v_gene: TRBV7-2
j_gene: TRBJ2-3
abundance: few
d_gene: NA

CDR3aa: CASSLGLADLGGTQYF
CDR3nt: TGTGCCAGCAGCTTAGGACTAGCGGACCTGGGGGGTACGCAGTATTTT
v_gene: TRBV7-2
j_gene: TRBJ2-3
abundance: few
d_gene: TRBD2

CDR3aa: CASSFIRRPFREQYF
CDR3nt: TGTGCCAGCAGTTTTATCCGAAGGCCTTTTCGGGAGCAGTACTTC
v_gene: TRBV12-3/TRBV12-4
j_gene: TRBJ2-7
abundance: few
d_gene: NA

CDR3aa: CASSVGGDTSWPQHF
CDR3nt: TGTGCCAGCAGCGTAGGGGGGGACACCTCATGGCCCCAGCATTTT
v_gene: TRBV9
j_gene: TRBJ1-5
abundance: few
d_gene: NA

CDR3aa: CASSLIRADTQYF
CDR3nt: TGTGCCAGCAGCTTAATTCGGGCAGATACGCAGTATTTT
v_gene: TRBV7-2
j_gene: TRBJ2-3
abundance: many
d_gene: NA

CDR3aa: CASTGRQTNTGELFF
CDR3nt: TGTGCCAGCACCGGGAGGCAGACCAACACCGGGGAGCTGTTTTTT
v_gene: TRBV7-9
j_gene: TRBJ2-2
abundance: NA
d_gene: TRBD2

CDR3aa: CASSPRDGLYEQYF
CDR3nt: TGTGCCAGCAGCCCCCGGGACGGACTTTACGAGCAGTACTTC
v_gene: TRBV7-2
j_gene: TRBJ2-7
abundance: NA
d_gene: NA

CDR3aa: CASSFQWGVPGELFF
CDR3nt: TGTGCCAGCAGCTTCCAATGGGGGGTCCCCGGGGAGCTGTTTTTT
v_gene: TRBV7-2
j_gene: TRBJ2-2
abundance: NA
d_gene: NA

CDR3aa: CASISDSYEQYF
CDR3nt: TGTGCCAGCATCTCTGACTCCTACGAGCAGTACTTC
v_gene: TRBV7-9
j_gene: TRBJ2-7
abundance: few
d_gene: NA

CDR3aa: CATSRARGGPLDIQYF
CDR3nt: TGTGCCACCAGCAGGGCGAGGGGGGGCCCTTTGGATATCCAGTACTTC
v_gene: TRBV15
j_gene: TRBJ2-5
abundance: few
d_gene: NA

CDR3aa: CAWSVRQGALGGNTIYF
CDR3nt: TGTGCCTGGAGTGTACGACAGGGGGCGCTGGGTGGAAACACCATATATTTT
v_gene: TRBV30
j_gene: TRBJ1-3
abundance: NA
d_gene: TRBD1

CDR3aa: CASSHYIAGSSYNEQFF
CDR3nt: TGTGCCAGCAGCCATTACATAGCGGGGAGCTCCTACAATGAGCAGTTCTTC
v_gene: TRBV3-1
j_gene: TRBJ2-1
abundance: NA
d_gene: TRBD2

CDR3aa: CASSFGRSGGRYNSPLHF
CDR3nt: TGTGCCAGCAGTTTCGGTCGATCGGGGGGCCGATATAATTCACCCCTCCACTTT
v_gene: TRBV12-3/TRBV12-4
j_gene: TRBJ1-6
abundance: NA
d_gene: NA